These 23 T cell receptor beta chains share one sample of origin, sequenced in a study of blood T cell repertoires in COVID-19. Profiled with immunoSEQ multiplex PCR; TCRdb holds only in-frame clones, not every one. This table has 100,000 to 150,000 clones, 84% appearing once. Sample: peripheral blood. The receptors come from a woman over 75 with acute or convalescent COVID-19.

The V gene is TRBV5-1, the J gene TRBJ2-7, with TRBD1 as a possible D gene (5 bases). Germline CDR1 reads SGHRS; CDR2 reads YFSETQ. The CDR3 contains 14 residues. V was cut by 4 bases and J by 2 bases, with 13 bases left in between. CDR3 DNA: TGCGCCAGCAGCCTGAGCAGGGCACCCTACGAGCAGTACTTC. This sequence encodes CASSLSRAPYEQYF.

As DNA, the CDR3 is TGTGCCAGCAGCTTCGAGCGGAGGACCTCTGGAAACACCATATATTTT. This gives the protein CASSFERRTSGNTIYF. This chain connects TRBV7-2 to TRBJ1-3; D is undetermined. Deletions cut 3 bases from V and 0 bases from J, with 12 bases between. This CDR3 region has 16 residues. CDR1 SGHTA and CDR2 FQGNSA come from the germline V gene.

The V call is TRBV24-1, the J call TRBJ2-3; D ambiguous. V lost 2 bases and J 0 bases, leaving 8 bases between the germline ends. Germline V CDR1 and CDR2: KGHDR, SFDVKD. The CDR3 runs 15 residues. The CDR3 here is CATSDSVTSTDTQYF. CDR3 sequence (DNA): TGTGCCACCAGTGATTCGGTCACTAGCACAGATACGCAGTATTTT.

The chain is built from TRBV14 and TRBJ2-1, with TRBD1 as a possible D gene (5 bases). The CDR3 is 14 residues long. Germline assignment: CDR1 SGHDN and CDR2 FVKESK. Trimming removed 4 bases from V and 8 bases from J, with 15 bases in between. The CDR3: CASSRRQPNDEQFF. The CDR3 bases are TGTGCCAGCAGCCGACGACAGCCTAACGATGAGCAGTTCTTC.

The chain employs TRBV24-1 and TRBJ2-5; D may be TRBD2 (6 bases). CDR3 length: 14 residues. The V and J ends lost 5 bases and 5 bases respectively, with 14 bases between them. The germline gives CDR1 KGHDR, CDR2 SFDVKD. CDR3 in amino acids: CATSVDGRGETQYF. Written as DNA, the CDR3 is TGTGCCACCAGTGTAGACGGGAGAGGGGAGACCCAGTACTTC.

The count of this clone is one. The CDR3 here is CASSVASGRAEEQFF. The CDR3 bases are TGTGCCAGCAGCGTAGCTAGCGGGAGGGCCGAAGAGCAGTTCTTC. This rearrangement joins TRBV9 to TRBJ2-1, with TRBD2 matching 12 bases. Trimming at V came to 0 bases and at J to 10 bases, leaving 5 bases not matched to a gene. The CDR3 loop spans 15 amino acids. Germline V gene sequence: CDR1 SGDLS, CDR2 YYNGEE. Complete variable domain (other parts from reference TRBV9 and TRBJ2-1): DSGVTQTPKHLITATGQRVTLRCSPRSGDLSVYWYQQSLDQGLQFLIQYYNGEERAKGNILERFSAQQFPDLHSELNLSSLELGDSALYFCASSVASGRAEEQFFGPGTRLTVL.

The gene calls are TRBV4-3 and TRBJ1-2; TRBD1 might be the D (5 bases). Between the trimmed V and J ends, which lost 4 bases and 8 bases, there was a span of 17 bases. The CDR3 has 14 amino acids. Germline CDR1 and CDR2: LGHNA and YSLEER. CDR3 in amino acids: CASSRRQGQVGYTF. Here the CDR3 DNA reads TGCGCCAGCAGCCGCCGCCAGGGTCAGGTGGGCTACACCTTC.

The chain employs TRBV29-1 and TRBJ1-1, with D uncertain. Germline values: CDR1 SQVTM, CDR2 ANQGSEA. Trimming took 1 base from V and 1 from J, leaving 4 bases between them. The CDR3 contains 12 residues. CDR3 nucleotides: TGCAGCGTTGAAGCAAAGAACACTGAAGCTTTCTTT. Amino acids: CSVEAKNTEAFF.

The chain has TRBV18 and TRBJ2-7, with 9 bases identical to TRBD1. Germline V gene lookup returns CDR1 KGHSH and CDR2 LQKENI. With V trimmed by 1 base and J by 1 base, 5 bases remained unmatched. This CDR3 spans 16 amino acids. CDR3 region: CASSPLSGQGSYEQYF. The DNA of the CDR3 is TGTGCCAGCTCACCACTTTCCGGACAGGGGTCCTACGAGCAGTACTTC.

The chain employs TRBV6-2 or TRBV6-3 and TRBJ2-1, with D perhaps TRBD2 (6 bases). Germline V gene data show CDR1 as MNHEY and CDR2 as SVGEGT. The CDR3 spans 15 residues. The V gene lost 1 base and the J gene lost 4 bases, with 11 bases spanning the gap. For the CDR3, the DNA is TGTGCCAGCAGTTACTACGCGGGACTTTACAATGAGCAGTTCTTC. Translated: CASSYYAGLYNEQFF.

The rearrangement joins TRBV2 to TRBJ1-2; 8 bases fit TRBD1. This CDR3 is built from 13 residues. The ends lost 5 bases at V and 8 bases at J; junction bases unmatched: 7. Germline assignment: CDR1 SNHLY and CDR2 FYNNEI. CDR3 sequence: CASSRGQAKGYTF. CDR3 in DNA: TGTGCCAGCAGTCGGGGACAGGCGAAAGGCTACACCTTC.

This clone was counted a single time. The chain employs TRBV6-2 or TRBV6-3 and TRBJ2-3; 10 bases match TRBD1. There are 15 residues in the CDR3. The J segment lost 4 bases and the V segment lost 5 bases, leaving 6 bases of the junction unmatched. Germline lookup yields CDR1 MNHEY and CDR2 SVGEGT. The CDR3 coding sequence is TGTGCCAGCAGTCGGCCCGGGACAGGGGCAGATACGCAGTATTTT. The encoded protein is CASSRPGTGADTQYF.

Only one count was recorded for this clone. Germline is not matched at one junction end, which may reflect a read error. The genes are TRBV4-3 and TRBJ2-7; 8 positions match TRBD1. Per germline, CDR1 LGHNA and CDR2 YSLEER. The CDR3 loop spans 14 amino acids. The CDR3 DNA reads TGCGTCAGCAGCCAAGGACAGGGTACCTACGAGCAGTACTTC. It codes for CVSSQGQGTYEQYF.

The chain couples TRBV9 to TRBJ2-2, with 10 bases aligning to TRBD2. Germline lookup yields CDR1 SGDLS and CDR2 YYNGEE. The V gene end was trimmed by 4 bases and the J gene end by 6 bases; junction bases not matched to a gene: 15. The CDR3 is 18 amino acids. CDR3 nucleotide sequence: TGTGCCAGCAGCCGAGACAGGGGTTTAGCGGGGGGCCCCGGGGAGCTGTTTTTT. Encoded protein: CASSRDRGLAGGPGELFF.

The CDR3 here is CASSLSIQGEQETQYF. The DNA for the CDR3 is TGTGCCAGCAGCTTAAGTATTCAGGGGGAGCAAGAGACCCAGTACTTC. The V call is TRBV11-2, the J call TRBJ2-5; TRBD1 agrees at 7 bases. This CDR3 is 16 amino acids long. The V and J ends lost 2 bases and 2 bases, in that order; junction bases with no gene match: 8. Per germline, CDR1 SGHAT and CDR2 FQNNGV.

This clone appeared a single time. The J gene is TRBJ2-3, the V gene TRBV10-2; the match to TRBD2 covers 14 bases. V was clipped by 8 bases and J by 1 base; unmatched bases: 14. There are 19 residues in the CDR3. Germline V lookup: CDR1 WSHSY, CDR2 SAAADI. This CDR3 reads CASRPGLAGAGVGTDTQYF. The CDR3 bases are TGCGCCAGCCGACCGGGACTAGCGGGAGCGGGCGTGGGCACAGATACGCAGTATTTT.

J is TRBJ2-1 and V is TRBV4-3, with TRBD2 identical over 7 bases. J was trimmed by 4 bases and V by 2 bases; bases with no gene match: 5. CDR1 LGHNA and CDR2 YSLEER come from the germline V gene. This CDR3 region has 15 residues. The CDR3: CASSQLLAVYNEQFF. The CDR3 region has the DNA TGCGCCAGCAGCCAACTGCTAGCGGTATACAATGAGCAGTTCTTC.

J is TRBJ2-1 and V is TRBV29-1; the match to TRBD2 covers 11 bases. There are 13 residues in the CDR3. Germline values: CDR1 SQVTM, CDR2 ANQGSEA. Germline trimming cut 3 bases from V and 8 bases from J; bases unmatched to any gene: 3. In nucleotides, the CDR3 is TGCAGCGTTGAGCTAGCGGGGGGCTATGAGCAGTTCTTC. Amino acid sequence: CSVELAGGYEQFF.

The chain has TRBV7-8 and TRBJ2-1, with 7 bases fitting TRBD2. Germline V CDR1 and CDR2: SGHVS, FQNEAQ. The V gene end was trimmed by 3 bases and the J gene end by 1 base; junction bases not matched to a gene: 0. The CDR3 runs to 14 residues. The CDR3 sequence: CASSFGGSYNEQFF. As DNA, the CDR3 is TGTGCCAGCAGCTTCGGGGGGTCCTACAATGAGCAGTTCTTC. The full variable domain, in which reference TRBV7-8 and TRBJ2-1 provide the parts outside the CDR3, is GAGVSQSPRYKVAKRGQDVALRCDPISGHVSLFWYQQALGQGPEFLTYFQNEAQLDKSGLPSDRFFAERPEGSVSTLKIQRTQQEDSAVYLCASSFGGSYNEQFFGPGTRLTVL.

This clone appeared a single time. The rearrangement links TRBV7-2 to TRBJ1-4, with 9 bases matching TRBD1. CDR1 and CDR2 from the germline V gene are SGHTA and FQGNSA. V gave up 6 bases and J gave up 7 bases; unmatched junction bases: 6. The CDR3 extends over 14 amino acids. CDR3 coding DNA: TGTGCCAGCAGTTACAGGGGGCGTACTGAAAAACTGTTTTTT. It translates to CASSYRGRTEKLFF.

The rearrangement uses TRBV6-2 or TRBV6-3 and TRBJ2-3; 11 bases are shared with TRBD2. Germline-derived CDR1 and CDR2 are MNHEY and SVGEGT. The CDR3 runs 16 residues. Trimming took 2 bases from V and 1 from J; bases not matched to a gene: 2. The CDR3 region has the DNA TGTGCCAGCAGTTACCCGGGACTAGCGGGCACAGATACGCAGTATTTT. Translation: CASSYPGLAGTDTQYF.

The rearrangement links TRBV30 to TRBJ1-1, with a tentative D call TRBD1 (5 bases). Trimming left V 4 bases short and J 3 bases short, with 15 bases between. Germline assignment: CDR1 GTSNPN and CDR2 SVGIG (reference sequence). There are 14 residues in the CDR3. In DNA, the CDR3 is TGTGCCTGGACCCGTGGGGGGGTGGACACTGAAGCTTTCTTT. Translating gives CAWTRGGVDTEAFF.

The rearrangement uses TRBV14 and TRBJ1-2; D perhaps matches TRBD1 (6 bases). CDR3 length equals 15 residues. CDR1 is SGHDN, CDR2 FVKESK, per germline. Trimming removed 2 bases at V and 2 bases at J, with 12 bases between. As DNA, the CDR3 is TGTGCCAGCAGCCAAACAGGGTTAAGGAACTATGGCTACACCTTC. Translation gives CASSQTGLRNYGYTF. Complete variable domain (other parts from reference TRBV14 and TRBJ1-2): EAGVTQFPSHSVIEKGQTVTLRCDPISGHDNLYWYRRVMGKEIKFLLHFVKESKQDESGMPNNRFLAERTGGTYSTLKVQPAELEDSGVYFCASSQTGLRNYGYTFGSGTRLTVV.